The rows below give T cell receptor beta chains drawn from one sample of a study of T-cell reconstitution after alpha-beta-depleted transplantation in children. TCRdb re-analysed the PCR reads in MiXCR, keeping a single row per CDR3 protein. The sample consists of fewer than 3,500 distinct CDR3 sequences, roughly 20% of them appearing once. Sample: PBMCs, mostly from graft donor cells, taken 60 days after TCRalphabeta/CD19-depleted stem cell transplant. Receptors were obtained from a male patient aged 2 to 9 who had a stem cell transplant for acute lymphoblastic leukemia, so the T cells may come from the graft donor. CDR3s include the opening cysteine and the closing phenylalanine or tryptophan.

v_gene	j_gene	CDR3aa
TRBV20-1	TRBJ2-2	CSARTSLAGELFF
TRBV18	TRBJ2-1	CASSPRAGTGAPWNEQFF
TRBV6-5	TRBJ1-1	CASSRARGTEAFF
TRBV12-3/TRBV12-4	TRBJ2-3	CASRTGAPGVDTQYF
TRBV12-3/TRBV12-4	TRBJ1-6	CASSLSSQGESPLHF
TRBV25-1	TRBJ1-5	CASSGTGGRGGNQPQHF
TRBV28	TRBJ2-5	CASSLRTFQETQYF
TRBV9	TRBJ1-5	CASSVVSNQPQHF
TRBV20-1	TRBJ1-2	CSDSGTGENYGYTF
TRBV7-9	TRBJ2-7	CASSLGLSYEQYF
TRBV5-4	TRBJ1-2	CASSRPFAGNYGYTF
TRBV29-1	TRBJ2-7	CSVEGGQYYEQYF
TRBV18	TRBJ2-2	CASSRLSGELFF
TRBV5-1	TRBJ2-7	CASSLAWLAGVDEQYF
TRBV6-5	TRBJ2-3	CASSSTGTGTDTQYF
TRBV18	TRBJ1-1	CASSPYQGGTEAFF
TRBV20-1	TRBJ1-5	CSAWGSRGDQPQHF
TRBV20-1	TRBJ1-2	CSARFLTKGYTF
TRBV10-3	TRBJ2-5	CAIGGQSGTSQETQYF
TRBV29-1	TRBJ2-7	CSVEDPAGGWDEQYF
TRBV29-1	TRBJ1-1	CSVLPGPEEAFF